Below, 18 T cell receptor beta chains from the same sample are listed, as sequenced in a study of cytotoxic CD8 clonotypes in ibrutinib-treated CLL. Measured with immunoSEQ multiplex PCR; TCRdb has only the in-frame clones, and not every one. In the table there are 15,000 to 20,000 clones, approximately 84% of which are singletons. The sequencing here drew on PBMCs, taken before ibrutinib treatment. The receptors were sampled from a human donor with chronic lymphocytic leukemia.

The V gene is TRBV19, the J gene TRBJ2-2, with D possibly being TRBD2 (5 bases). Germline CDR1 is LNHDA and CDR2 is SQIVND (reference sequence). The CDR3 is made up of 15 amino acids. V was cut by 5 bases and J by 2 bases, with 12 bases left in between. The CDR3 DNA is TGTGCCAGTAGTGGGCGGGCCCCAAACACCGGGGAGCTGTTTTTT. This translates into CASSGRAPNTGELFF.

Note on this clone: A much bigger clone sits one base away, suggesting this may be a read error. The same CDR3 can be traced to other DNA sequences in this sample. The chain joins TRBV20-1 to TRBJ1-1; D call uncertain. V shed 0 bases and J shed 4 bases, with 3 bases lying between them. CDR3 length equals 11 residues. Germline V gene lookup returns CDR1 DFQATT and CDR2 SNEGSKA (reference sequence). CDR3 sequence: CSARDLTEAFF. DNA of the CDR3: TGCAGTGCTAGAGACCTCACTGAAGCTTTCTTT.

On this clone: The sample contains more than one DNA sequence encoding this CDR3. V is TRBV18 and J is TRBJ2-3, with D perhaps assigned TRBD1 or TRBD2 (5 bases each). The germline gives CDR1 KGHSH, CDR2 LQKENI. This CDR3 is built from 13 residues. Trimming pared 3 bases from V and 3 bases from J, leaving 7 bases between. The CDR3 loop reads CASSPEGTDTQYF. For the CDR3, the DNA is TGTGCCAGCTCACCTGAGGGGACAGATACGCAGTATTTT.

The chain recombines TRBV5-1 with TRBJ2-7; TRBD1 matches at 7 bases. J lost 2 bases, V lost 3 bases, and 11 bases had no gene match. The CDR3 extends over 16 amino acids. In germline, CDR1 is SGHRS, CDR2 YFSETQ. The CDR3 region is CASSWEQGHPTYEQYF. The DNA for the CDR3 is TGCGCCAGCAGCTGGGAACAGGGGCACCCGACCTACGAGCAGTACTTC.

The J gene is TRBJ1-5, the V gene TRBV10-3; tentatively, D is TRBD1 (5 bases). Per the germline V gene, CDR1 is ENHRY and CDR2 is SYGVKD. Trimming left V 0 bases short and J 7 bases short, with 10 bases between. The CDR3 contains 14 residues. The CDR3 protein is CAISESFGGQPQHF. The CDR3 DNA sequence: TGTGCCATCAGTGAGTCTTTTGGGGGGCAGCCCCAGCATTTT.

The chain employs TRBV6-5 and TRBJ2-1; 8 nucleotides line up with TRBD2. Germline CDR1 reads MNHEY; CDR2 reads SVGAGI. CDR3 length equals 13 residues. V was clipped by 11 bases and J by 5 bases; unmatched bases: 8. CDR3 in DNA: TGTGCCGTTAAAGCGGGGGTCGACAATGAGCAGTTCTTC. Its protein product is CAVKAGVDNEQFF.

This clone appeared once. The V and J genes are TRBV19 and TRBJ1-5; D not resolved. V lost 3 bases and J lost 3, with 18 bases in between. The CDR3 is 17 amino acids. Germline V lookup: CDR1 LNHDA, CDR2 SQIVND (reference sequence). The CDR3 DNA sequence: TGTGCCAGTAGTATTTCGGTTTGGCCACCTTACAATCAGCCCCAGCATTTT. Encoded protein: CASSISVWPPYNQPQHF.

The chain joins TRBV4-3 to TRBJ2-7, with D unresolved. With 1 base removed from V and 6 bases from J, the gap between germline ends came to 13 bases. This CDR3 comprises 14 residues. The germline V gene encodes CDR1 LGHNA and CDR2 YSLEER. The CDR3 is CASSQVISGFEQYF. In DNA form, the CDR3 reads TGCGCCAGCAGCCAAGTGATTTCCGGGTTCGAGCAGTACTTC.

The gene calls are TRBV5-1 and TRBJ1-1; 9 nucleotides match TRBD1. J gave up 8 bases and V 7 bases, and 15 bases lay outside the gene matches. Germline CDR1 SGHRS, CDR2 YFSETQ. The CDR3 sequence is 15 residues long. The CDR3 protein is CASSRPGQGHPEAFF. In nucleotides, the CDR3 is TGCGCCAGCTCGAGACCGGGACAGGGCCACCCGGAAGCTTTCTTT.

The chain links TRBV9 to TRBJ2-7; TRBD2 might be the D (6 bases). V shed 0 bases and J shed 0 bases, with 13 bases lying between them. The CDR3 is 16 amino acids. Germline V lookup: CDR1 SGDLS, CDR2 YYNGEE. CDR3 region: CASSVDGSGSSYEQYF. The CDR3 DNA follows: TGTGCCAGCAGCGTAGACGGTAGCGGCTCCTCCTACGAGCAGTACTTC. Using reference TRBV9 and TRBJ2-7 for the parts outside the CDR3, the full variable domain is DSGVTQTPKHLITATGQRVTLRCSPRSGDLSVYWYQQSLDQGLQFLIQYYNGEERAKGNILERFSAQQFPDLHSELNLSSLELGDSALYFCASSVDGSGSSYEQYFGPGTRLTVT.

The genes are TRBV10-3 and TRBJ1-1; weak D call: TRBD1 (6 bases). CDR3 length: 14 amino acids. The germline V and J ends were trimmed by 4 bases and 4 bases, with 13 bases remaining between them. The germline gives CDR1 ENHRY, CDR2 SYGVKD. The CDR3 region is CAISGDTGRTEAFF. The DNA of the CDR3 is TGTGCCATCAGTGGGGACACAGGTCGCACTGAAGCTTTCTTT.

The genes are TRBV7-6 and TRBJ1-5, with a weak D call TRBD1 (5 bases). The CDR3 totals 13 residues. CDR1 and CDR2 from the germline V gene are SGHVS and FNYEAQ. Between the trimmed V and J ends, which lost 7 bases and 6 bases, there was a span of 13 bases. CDR3 residues: CASTRAQGQPQHF. As DNA, the CDR3 is TGTGCCAGCACCCGGGCCCAGGGTCAGCCCCAGCATTTT.

The rearrangement joins TRBV2 to TRBJ1-2; 9 nucleotides match TRBD1. Germline trimming cut 9 bases from V and 5 bases from J; bases unmatched to any gene: 4. The CDR3 runs to 12 residues. Germline loops: CDR1 SNHLY, CDR2 FYNNEI. CDR3 nucleotides: TGTGCCAGTGGGGGGACAGGGTATGGCTACACCTTC. Translating gives CASGGTGYGYTF.

This clone was detected only a few times. This chain uses TRBV10-1 with TRBJ2-7, with 9 bases aligning to TRBD1. CDR3 length: 16 amino acids. Germline CDR1 reads WNHNN; CDR2 reads SYGVQD (reference sequence). J gave up 5 bases and V 3 bases, and 11 bases lay outside the gene matches. Here the CDR3 DNA reads TGCGCCAGCAGTGAAGGATCCGGGACAGGGTTCGACGAGCAGTACTTC. This encodes CASSEGSGTGFDEQYF.

This chain connects TRBV6-5 to TRBJ1-1; no definite D call. V lost 5 bases and J lost 3, with 7 bases in between. Per the germline V gene, CDR1 is MNHEY and CDR2 is SVGAGI. The CDR3 is 12 amino acids. CDR3 sequence reads: CASSDYDTEAFF. Here the CDR3 DNA reads TGTGCCAGCAGTGACTACGACACTGAAGCTTTCTTT.

This chain connects TRBV28 to TRBJ1-3; TRBD1 might be the D (5 bases). Trimming pared 4 bases from V and 0 bases from J, leaving 19 bases between. Germline values: CDR1 MDHEN, CDR2 SYDVKM. The CDR3 is 18 amino acids. The CDR3 nucleotides read TGTGCCAGCAGTTCCCCTCGGGACTCTTTTTTCTCTGGAAACACCATATATTTT. It specifies CASSSPRDSFFSGNTIYF.

The chain is built from TRBV6-1 and TRBJ2-4; no clear D gene. Trimming removed 1 base at V and 1 base at J, with 5 bases between. CDR3 length: 14 residues. Germline V gene sequence: CDR1 MNHNS, CDR2 SASEGT. The CDR3 is CASSEGWAKNIQYF. Here the CDR3 DNA reads TGTGCCAGCAGTGAAGGGTGGGCCAAAAACATTCAGTACTTC.

The chain uses TRBV6-5 and TRBJ2-7, with D maybe TRBD2 (6 bases). The length of the CDR3 is 15 residues. Germline CDR1 MNHEY, CDR2 SVGAGI. V lost 4 bases, J lost 7 bases, and 20 bases lay in between. This CDR3 reads CASSSAGLLPGEQYF. The CDR3 coding sequence is TGTGCCAGCAGTTCCGCGGGACTCCTCCCTGGGGAGCAGTACTTC.